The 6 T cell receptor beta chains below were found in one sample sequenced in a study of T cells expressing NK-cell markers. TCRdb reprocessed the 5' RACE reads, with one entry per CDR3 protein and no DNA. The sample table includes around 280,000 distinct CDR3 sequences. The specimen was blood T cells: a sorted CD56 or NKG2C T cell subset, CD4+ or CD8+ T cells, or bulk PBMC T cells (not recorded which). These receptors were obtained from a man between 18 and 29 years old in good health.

This CDR3 reads CASSQIKALAGEGYNEQFF. The V call is TRBV11-2, the J call TRBJ2-1; TCRdb selects TRBD2, and the lack of DNA leaves this call unchecked. In germline, CDR1 is SGHAT, CDR2 FQNNGV. This CDR3 contains 19 residues.

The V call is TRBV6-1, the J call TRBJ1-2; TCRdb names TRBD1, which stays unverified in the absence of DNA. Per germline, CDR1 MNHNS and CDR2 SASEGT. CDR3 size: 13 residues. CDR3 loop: CASTKTGRYGYTF.

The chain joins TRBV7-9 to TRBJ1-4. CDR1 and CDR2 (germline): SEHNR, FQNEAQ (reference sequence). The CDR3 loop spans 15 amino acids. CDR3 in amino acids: CASTDSTGGSEKLFF.

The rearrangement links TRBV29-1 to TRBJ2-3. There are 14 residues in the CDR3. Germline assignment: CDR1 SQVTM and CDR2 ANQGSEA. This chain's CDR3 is CSAKRTAGTDTQYF.

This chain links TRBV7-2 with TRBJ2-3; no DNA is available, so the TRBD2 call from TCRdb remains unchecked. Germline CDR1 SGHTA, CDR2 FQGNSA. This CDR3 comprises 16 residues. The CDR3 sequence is CASSLEGGSLTDTQYF.

This CDR3 reads CASSPSLSGELFF. V usage is TRBV18 and J usage is TRBJ2-2. From germline, CDR1 is KGHSH and CDR2 LQKENI. The CDR3 is 13 residues long.